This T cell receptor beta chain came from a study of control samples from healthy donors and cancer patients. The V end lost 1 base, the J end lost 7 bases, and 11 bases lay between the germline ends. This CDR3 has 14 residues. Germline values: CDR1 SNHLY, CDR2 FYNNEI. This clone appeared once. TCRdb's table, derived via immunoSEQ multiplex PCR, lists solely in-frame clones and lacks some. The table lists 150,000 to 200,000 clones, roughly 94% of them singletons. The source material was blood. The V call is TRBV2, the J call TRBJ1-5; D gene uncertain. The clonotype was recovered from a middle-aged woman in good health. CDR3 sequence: CASSEGRGGQPQHF. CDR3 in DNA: TGTGCCAGCAGTGAAGGGCGGGGAGGCCAGCCCCAGCATTTT.